This TCR beta chain was observed in a study of post-analysis software for immune sequencing data. Unique molecular identifiers were carried by the TCR beta cDNA libraries. Via MiXCR, TCRdb re-called the PCR reads, giving one row per CDR3 protein. The top ten hold approximately 10% of the sample, which has almost 700,000 distinct CDR3 sequences, around 64% seen once. This clonotype was picked up one time. The target antigen is unknown. The CDR3 has 15 residues. Germline CDR1 and CDR2: MNHNY and SVGAGI (reference sequence). Study outcomes and limitations: With TRBV5-6, TRBV5-1 and TRBV20-1 included, about five TRBV segments were more frequent in patients than in controls.

The sample consisted of blood. The origin of this receptor is a girl aged 2 to 9 with multiple sclerosis. The chain combines TRBV6-6 with TRBJ2-5; 11 nucleotides align to TRBD2. The J call is doubtful: the DNA matches TRBJ2-7 better. CDR3 sequence: CASSYLGLAENEQYF. The DNA of the CDR3 is TGTGCCAGCAGTTATTTGGGACTAGCGGAGAACGAGCAGTACTTC.